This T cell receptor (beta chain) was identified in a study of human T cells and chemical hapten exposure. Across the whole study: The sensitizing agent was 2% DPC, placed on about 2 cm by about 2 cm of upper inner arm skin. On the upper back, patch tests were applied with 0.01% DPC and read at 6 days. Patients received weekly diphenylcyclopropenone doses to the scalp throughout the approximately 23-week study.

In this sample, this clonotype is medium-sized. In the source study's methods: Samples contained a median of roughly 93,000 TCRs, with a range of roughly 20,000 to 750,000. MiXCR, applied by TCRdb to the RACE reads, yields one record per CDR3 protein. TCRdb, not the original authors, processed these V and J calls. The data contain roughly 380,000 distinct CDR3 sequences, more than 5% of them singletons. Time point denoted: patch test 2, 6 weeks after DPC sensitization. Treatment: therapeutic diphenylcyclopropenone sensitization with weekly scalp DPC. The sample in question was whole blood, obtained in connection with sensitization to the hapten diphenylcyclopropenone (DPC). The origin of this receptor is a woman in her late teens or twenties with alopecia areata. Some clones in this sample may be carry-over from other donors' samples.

DNA of the CDR3: TGTGCCAGCAGTTATGGCGGGACGGGCAATCAGCCCCAGCATTTT. This translates into CASSYGGTGNQPQHF. The rearrangement joins TRBV12-3 or TRBV12-4 to TRBJ1-5, with D perhaps matching TRBD1 (5 bases). This CDR3 has 15 amino acids. V dropped 4 bases and J dropped 2 bases, with 12 bases sitting between them.